This entry lists 14 T cell receptor beta chains sequenced from one sample in a study of cytomegalovirus exposure and HLA in healthy donors. PCR employed 60 Vbeta and 13 Jbeta primers. Libraries were prepared by immunoSEQ multiplex PCR; TCRdb keeps only in-frame clonotypes and omits some of them. The listing records 180,000 or so clones. The sequenced sample was PBMCs. These receptors were taken from a boy younger than 18 in good health and CMV-seronegative.

The V and J genes are TRBV9 and TRBJ2-5; possibly TRBD1 for D (6 bases). Trimming stripped 3 bases from V and 4 bases from J, with 10 bases between. Germline CDR1 reads SGDLS; CDR2 reads YYNGEE. The CDR3 contains 13 residues. In nucleotides, the CDR3 is TGTGCCAGCAGCGCGGCAGGGGTAGAGACCCAGTACTTC. Its translation: CASSAAGVETQYF.

The chain carries TRBV5-1 and TRBJ2-5, with D maybe TRBD2 (7 bases). CDR1 is SGHRS and CDR2 is YFSETQ in the germline V gene. The CDR3 contains 14 residues. V lost 2 bases and J 5 bases, leaving 13 bases between the germline ends. CDR3 in DNA: TGCGCCAGCAGCTTAACGGGGGGCGAGGAGACCCAGTACTTC. This gives the protein CASSLTGGEETQYF.

This rearrangement joins TRBV28 to TRBJ2-3; the match to TRBD2 covers 9 bases. Germline CDR1 and CDR2: MDHEN and SYDVKM. The CDR3 runs 16 residues. Losses at the gene ends were 4 bases for V and 3 bases for J; bases not matched to a gene: 8. The CDR3 DNA reads TGTGCCAGCAGTTCCCTGTCCAGCGGGGGGACAGATACGCAGTATTTT. Its translation is CASSSLSSGGTDTQYF.

V and J are TRBV19 and TRBJ1-1, with 8 nucleotides matching TRBD1. The CDR3 is 13 amino acids. V lost 4 bases and J lost 6; bases outside the gene matches: 4. CDR1 is LNHDA, CDR2 SQIVND, per germline (reference sequence). CDR3 nucleotide sequence: TGTGCCAGTAGTACCCAGGGGGCGTCTGAAGCTTTCTTT. Its translation is CASSTQGASEAFF. Full variable domain (rest looked up from reference TRBV19 and TRBJ1-1): DGGITQSPKYLFRKEGQNVTLSCEQNLNHDAMYWYRQDPGQGLRLIYYSQIVNDFQKGDIAEGYSVSREKKESFPLTVTSAQKNPTAFYLCASSTQGASEAFFGQGTRLTVV.

This chain's CDR3 is CASSQGLAGANEQFF. The CDR3 bases are TGTGCCAGCAGCCAAGGGCTAGCGGGGGCCAATGAGCAGTTCTTC. The V call is TRBV4-2, the J call TRBJ2-1; the match to TRBD2 covers 10 bases. Trimming took 1 base from V and 6 from J; bases not matched to a gene: 3. Germline CDR1 LGHNA, CDR2 YNFKEQ. The CDR3 is 15 residues long.

The CDR3 loop is CASSTQGTLGEQYF. The CDR3 DNA follows: TGTGCCAGTAGTACTCAGGGGACCCTTGGCGAGCAGTACTTC. V usage is TRBV19 and J usage is TRBJ2-7; D is possibly TRBD1 (6 bases). This CDR3 spans 14 amino acids. Germline CDR1 and CDR2: LNHDA and SQIVND (reference sequence). V dropped 4 bases and J dropped 6 bases, with 16 bases sitting between them.

CDR3 sequence reads: CASSYGQGLTYEQYF. The DNA for the CDR3 is TGTGCCAGCAGTTACGGGCAGGGGCTTACCTACGAGCAGTACTTC. The chain uses TRBV6-5 and TRBJ2-7, with D possibly TRBD1 on 6 matching bases. Trimming cost V 2 bases and J 2 bases, with 13 bases left between them. The CDR3 sequence is 15 residues long. CDR1 is MNHEY, CDR2 SVGAGI, per germline.

The chain uses TRBV7-2 and TRBJ1-1; D unresolved. V was pared by 4 bases and J by 1 base, with 7 bases between. Germline V lookup: CDR1 SGHTA, CDR2 FQGNSA. The CDR3 covers 13 residues. The CDR3 DNA sequence: TGTGCCAGCAGCTCCCATCCGAACACTGAAGCTTTCTTT. Protein sequence: CASSSHPNTEAFF.

A remark on this clone: A junction end diverges from the germline sequence, so it may reflect a read error. This chain connects TRBV2 to TRBJ2-7; 7 nucleotides agree with TRBD1. CDR1 and CDR2 from the germline V gene are SNHLY and FYNNEI. This CDR3 is 14 amino acids long. The CDR3 region has the DNA TGTGCCGGCAGTTGGGACAGCCTCTCCTACGAGCAGTACTTC. This gives the protein CAGSWDSLSYEQYF.

This sequence joins TRBV12-5 and TRBJ2-7; 10 bases line up with TRBD1. The CDR3 has 21 residues. Losses at the gene ends were 2 bases for V and 2 bases for J; bases not matched to a gene: 21. The germline V gene encodes CDR1 LGHNT and CDR2 FRNRAP. The CDR3: CASGLFFLGTGDSYYPYEQYF. In nucleotides, the CDR3 is TGTGCTAGTGGTTTGTTTTTCCTCGGGACAGGGGACTCCTATTACCCCTACGAGCAGTACTTC.

This chain joins TRBV30 and TRBJ1-1; perhaps TRBD1 as D (5 bases). The V end was cut by 5 bases, the J end by 3 bases, with 13 bases between. Per the germline V gene, CDR1 is GTSNPN and CDR2 is SVGIG (reference sequence). CDR3 length: 13 amino acids. The CDR3 loop is CAWGGRGDTEAFF. CDR3 in DNA: TGTGCCTGGGGGGGGAGAGGGGACACTGAAGCTTTCTTT.

The rearrangement links TRBV7-3 to TRBJ1-2, with a weak D call TRBD1 (5 bases). CDR1 SGHTA and CDR2 FQGTGA come from the germline V gene. The length of the CDR3 is 17 residues. V was cut by 5 bases and J by 4 bases, with 23 bases left in between. CDR3 nucleotides: TGTGCCAGCAGCCCAGGGAGGGGACGGGCCCAGGGCTATGGCTACACCTTC. Encoded protein: CASSPGRGRAQGYGYTF.

The V and J genes are TRBV2 and TRBJ2-1, with TRBD1 as a possible D gene (5 bases). The CDR3 consists of 12 residues. Germline V gene lookup returns CDR1 SNHLY and CDR2 FYNNEI. Trimming stripped 5 bases from V and 12 bases from J, with 14 bases between. CDR3 nucleotides: TGTGCCAGCAGTAGAGACAGAATGGGGCAGTTCTTC. Amino acid sequence: CASSRDRMGQFF.

This chain connects TRBV13 to TRBJ2-7, with D perhaps TRBD1 (6 bases). The CDR3 runs to 14 residues. In germline, CDR1 is PRHDT, CDR2 FYEKMQ (reference sequence). With 5 bases removed from V and 0 bases from J, the gap between germline ends came to 11 bases. CDR3 sequence (DNA): TGTGCCAGCAGCCTACGACAGGACTCCTACGAGCAGTACTTC. Amino acid sequence: CASSLRQDSYEQYF.